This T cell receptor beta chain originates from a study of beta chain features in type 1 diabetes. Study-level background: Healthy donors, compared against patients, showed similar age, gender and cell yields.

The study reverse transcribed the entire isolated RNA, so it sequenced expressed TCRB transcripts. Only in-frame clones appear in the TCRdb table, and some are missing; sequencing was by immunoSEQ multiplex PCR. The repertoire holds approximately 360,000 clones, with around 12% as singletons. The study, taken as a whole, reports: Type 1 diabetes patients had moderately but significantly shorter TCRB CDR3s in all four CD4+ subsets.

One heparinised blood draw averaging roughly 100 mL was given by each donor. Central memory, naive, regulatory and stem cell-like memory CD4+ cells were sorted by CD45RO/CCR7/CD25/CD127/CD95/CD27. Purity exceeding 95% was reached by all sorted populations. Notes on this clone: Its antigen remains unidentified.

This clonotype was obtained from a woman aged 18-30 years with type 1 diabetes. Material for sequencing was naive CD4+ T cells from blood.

The CDR3 is CASSLDRDEQYF. In nucleotides, the CDR3 is TGTGCCAGCAGCTTAGACAGGGATGAGCAGTACTTC. The chain combines TRBV7-2 with TRBJ2-7; TRBD1 is a possible D gene (6 bases). The CDR3 is 12 residues long. Germline CDR1 SGHTA, CDR2 FQGNSA. Trimming cost V 1 base and J 7 bases, with 8 bases left between them.